These 2 T cell receptor beta chains originate from one sample sequenced in a study of cytomegalovirus exposure and HLA in healthy donors. PCR was performed using 60 Vbeta and 13 Jbeta primers. The data were produced by immunoSEQ multiplex PCR, yet TCRdb's version contains in-frame clones alone and is incomplete. The data contain 200,000 to 250,000 clones, 60% to 80% of them singletons. Sequencing was performed on PBMCs. Receptor source: a man aged 18-30 years in good health and CMV-seronegative.

The V gene is TRBV6-5, the J gene TRBJ1-1; D unresolved. This CDR3 is 12 amino acids long. Germline V gives CDR1 MNHEY, CDR2 SVGAGI. Trimming pared 6 bases from V and 5 bases from J, leaving 10 bases between. Written as DNA, the CDR3 is TGTGCCAGCAGGAGGGTGGGAACTGAAGCTTTCTTT. This gives the protein CASRRVGTEAFF.

The gene calls are TRBV5-1 and TRBJ1-2, with 7 bases identical to TRBD1. CDR3 length: 13 amino acids. Germline V gene lookup returns CDR1 SGHRS and CDR2 YFSETQ. With 9 bases clipped from V and 2 bases from J, the junction kept 7 bases outside the gene matches. CDR3 amino acids: CATKPGQNYGYTF. Here the CDR3 DNA reads TGCGCCACGAAACCGGGACAGAACTATGGCTACACCTTC.